This T cell receptor beta chain appears in the sequencing data of a study of CD8 T cells in ankylosing spondylitis. General study points: Characteristic, it appeared, of ankylosing spondylitis blood was a TCR beta motif of fewer than 10 highly homologous variants. Reports say disease-linked clones showed up significantly more in matched ankylosing spondylitis synovial fluid.

Notes on this clonotype: Its cognate antigen is unknown.

This CDR3 is built from 15 residues. Germline lookup yields CDR1 SQVTM and CDR2 ANQGSEA. J gave up 2 bases and V 8 bases, and 14 bases lay outside the gene matches. The authors made TCR beta libraries by quantitative 5'-RACE with molecular barcodes. MiXCR, applied by TCRdb to the 5' RACE reads, yields one record per CDR3 protein. The table shows approximately 300,000 distinct CDR3 sequences, with roughly 20% occurring only once. This TCR was recovered from a male donor with ankylosing spondylitis or in good health (not recorded which). The V and J genes are TRBV29-1 and TRBJ2-5; 7 bases are a match to TRBD2. Sequencing was carried out using blood, either unsorted or a sorted T cell fraction (not recorded which). CDR3 DNA: TGCAGCTCCACCGGGGCTAGCGGATCTCAAGAGACCCAGTACTTC. Residues: CSSTGASGSQETQYF.